Given below is one T cell receptor beta chain in context. This CDR3 contains 14 residues. Germline-derived CDR1 and CDR2 are LNHDA and SQIVND (reference sequence). V lost 5 bases and J lost 5, with 12 bases in between. Clones were sequenced by immunoSEQ multiplex PCR, and TCRdb holds only the in-frame ones, with some missing. The profile covers 500,000 to 600,000 clones, with roughly nine tenths appearing a single time and 7.5% to 9.5% taken by the ten largest. This record comes from a study of blood T cell repertoires in COVID-19. About the study: T cells, B-cell-depleted T cells, or PBMCs provided the cDNA or gDNA that served as material.

This sequence was found in a woman aged 45-59 years with COVID-19, enrolled during active disease. The chain couples TRBV19 to TRBJ2-2; possible D gene TRBD2, 5 bases. Sequencing was performed on peripheral blood. CDR3 amino acids: CASSYEGPTGELFF. The CDR3 region has the DNA TGTGCCAGTAGTTATGAGGGTCCGACCGGGGAGCTGTTTTTT. Together with reference TRBV19 and TRBJ2-2, the CDR3 gives the full variable domain: DGGITQSPKYLFRKEGQNVTLSCEQNLNHDAMYWYRQDPGQGLRLIYYSQIVNDFQKGDIAEGYSVSREKKESFPLTVTSAQKNPTAFYLCASSYEGPTGELFFGEGSRLTVL.